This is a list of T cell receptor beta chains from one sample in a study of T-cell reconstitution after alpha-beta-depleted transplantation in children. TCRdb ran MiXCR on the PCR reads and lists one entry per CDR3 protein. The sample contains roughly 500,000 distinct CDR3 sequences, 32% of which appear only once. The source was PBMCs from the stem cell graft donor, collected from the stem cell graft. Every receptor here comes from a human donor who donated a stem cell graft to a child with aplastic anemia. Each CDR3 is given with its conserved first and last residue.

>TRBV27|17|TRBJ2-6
CASSLQGPAAGANVLTF
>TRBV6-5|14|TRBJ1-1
CASSYSRGGTEAFF
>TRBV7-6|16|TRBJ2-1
CASSLVPASNYNEQFF
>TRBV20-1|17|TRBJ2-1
CSAAGLAGVAAYNEQFF
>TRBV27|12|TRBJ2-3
CATSIGADTQYF
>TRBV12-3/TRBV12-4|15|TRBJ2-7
CASSFSAGGSYEQYF
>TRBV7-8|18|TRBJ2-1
CASSLPQTGQGVYNEQFF
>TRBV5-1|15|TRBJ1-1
CASSLGGQGSTEAFF
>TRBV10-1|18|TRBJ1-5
CASSDLVGGRESNQPQHF
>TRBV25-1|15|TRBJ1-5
CASSEVGGGNQPQHF
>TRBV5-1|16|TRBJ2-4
CASSSGLAGAEDIQYF
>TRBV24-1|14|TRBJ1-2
CATSDFRQGYGYTF
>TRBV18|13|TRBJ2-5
CASHGPILETQYF
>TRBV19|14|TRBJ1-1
CARSRGPSNTEAFF
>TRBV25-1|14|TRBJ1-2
CASSGYQNSYGYTF
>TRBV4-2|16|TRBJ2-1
CASTGTADSSYNEQFF
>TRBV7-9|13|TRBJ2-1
CASSLLAGVEQFF
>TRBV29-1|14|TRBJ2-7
CSVDSGQGAYEQYF
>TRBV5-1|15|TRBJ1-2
CASSLDTVTNYGYTF
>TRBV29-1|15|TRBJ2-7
CSVNGASASSYEQYF
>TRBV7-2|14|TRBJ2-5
CASSLKSFQETQYF
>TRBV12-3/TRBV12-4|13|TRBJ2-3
CASAQGGPDTQYF
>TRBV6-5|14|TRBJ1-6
CASSYKGGDSPLHF
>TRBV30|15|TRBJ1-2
CAWTPSWDREWNYTF
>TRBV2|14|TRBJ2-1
CASSIPWTHNEQFF
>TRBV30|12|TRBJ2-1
CAVQGFYNEQFF
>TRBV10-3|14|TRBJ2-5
CAISRTGSGETQYF
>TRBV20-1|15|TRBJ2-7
CSARDVIKVADEQYF
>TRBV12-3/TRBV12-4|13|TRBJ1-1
CALSREANTEAFF
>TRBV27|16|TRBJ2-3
CASSPVLAGGADTQYF
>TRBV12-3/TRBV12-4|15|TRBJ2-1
CASSSRGLADNEQFF
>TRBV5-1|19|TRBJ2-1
CASSLRLAGGTVPYNEQFF
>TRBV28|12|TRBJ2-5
CATTRGRETQYF
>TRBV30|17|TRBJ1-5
CAWRYGFKDGANQPQHF
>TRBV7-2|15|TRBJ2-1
CASSSFGLTENEQFF
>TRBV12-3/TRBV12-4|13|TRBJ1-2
CASSFPRRDGYTF
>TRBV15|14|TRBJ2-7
CATSIGLGSYEQYF
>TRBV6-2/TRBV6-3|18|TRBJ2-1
CASSYSKSATSGINEQFF
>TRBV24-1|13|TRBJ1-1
CATRGQGYTEAFF
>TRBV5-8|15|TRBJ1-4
CASSLEGQSHEKLFF
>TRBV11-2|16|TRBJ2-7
CASSLDRQGGNSEQYF
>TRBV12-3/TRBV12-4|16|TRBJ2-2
CASSFSGGRYTGELFF
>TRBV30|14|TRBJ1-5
CAWEDRGGNQPQHF
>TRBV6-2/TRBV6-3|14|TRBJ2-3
CASSSGGVADTQYF